A selection of T cell receptor beta chains follows, all from one sample in a study of CD8 T cells in ankylosing spondylitis. TCRdb reanalysed the 5' RACE reads using MiXCR and keeps one entry per CDR3 protein. The sample holds a few hundred thousand distinct CDR3 sequences; 20% are singletons and the top ten take about an eighth. Sequenced sample: blood, either unsorted or a sorted T cell fraction (not recorded which). The receptor set was obtained from a male donor with ankylosing spondylitis or in good health (not recorded which). Both conserved end residues are part of each CDR3. The D gene is left open where the match is weak. The listing skips clone size in some rows; elsewhere it reads once, few, many or a size class.

CDR3nt: TGTGCCAGCAGGGGTAGGACAGGAGCGAACACCGGGGAGCTGTTTTTT; CDR3aa: CASRGRTGANTGELFF; d_gene: TRBD1; j_gene: TRBJ2-2; abundance: -; v_gene: TRBV7-6
CDR3nt: TGCAGTGCTAGAGATTGGGATAGCGGGGGCCCGCCCTCCTACAATGAGCAGTTCTTC; CDR3aa: CSARDWDSGGPPSYNEQFF; d_gene: TRBD2; j_gene: TRBJ2-1; abundance: -; v_gene: TRBV20-1
CDR3nt: TGTGCCAGCAGCTTAGGGGGGACAGGGTACTACAATGAGCAGTTCTTC; CDR3aa: CASSLGGTGYYNEQFF; d_gene: TRBD1; j_gene: TRBJ2-1; abundance: few; v_gene: TRBV11-2
CDR3nt: TGCAGCGTTGAGTCATCCGGGACCGCTTCGCTTGAGCAGTTCTTC; CDR3aa: CSVESSGTASLEQFF; d_gene: -; j_gene: TRBJ2-1; abundance: few; v_gene: TRBV29-1
CDR3nt: TGCAGCGCTTTCGACAGGGGGGCTTTGAACACTGAAGCTTTCTTT; CDR3aa: CSAFDRGALNTEAFF; d_gene: TRBD1; j_gene: TRBJ1-1; abundance: -; v_gene: TRBV20-1
CDR3nt: TGCAGCGTTGTGTCAGGGAAGTCCAACGAGCAGTACTTC; CDR3aa: CSVVSGKSNEQYF; d_gene: -; j_gene: TRBJ2-7; abundance: few; v_gene: TRBV29-1
CDR3nt: TGCAGTGCTAGAGAGGACACCGGGGAGCTGTTTTTT; CDR3aa: CSAREDTGELFF; d_gene: -; j_gene: TRBJ2-2; abundance: few; v_gene: TRBV20-1
CDR3nt: TGTGCCAGCAGTTTCGGCGGGGGGAACAATGAGCAGTTCTTC; CDR3aa: CASSFGGGNNEQFF; d_gene: TRBD2; j_gene: TRBJ2-1; abundance: few; v_gene: TRBV12-3/TRBV12-4
CDR3nt: TGTGCCAGCAGTCTCCTGGGCCCCACTTCCTACGAGCAGTACTTC; CDR3aa: CASSLLGPTSYEQYF; d_gene: -; j_gene: TRBJ2-7; abundance: few; v_gene: TRBV12-3/TRBV12-4
CDR3nt: TGTGCCAGCAGCTTGAGGGGTGCCAAAAACATTCAGTACTTC; CDR3aa: CASSLRGAKNIQYF; d_gene: -; j_gene: TRBJ2-4; abundance: -; v_gene: TRBV5-6
CDR3nt: TGTGCCAGCAGCTTAGCGCGGGGGACAGTCCCTCAAGAGACCCAGTACTTC; CDR3aa: CASSLARGTVPQETQYF; d_gene: -; j_gene: TRBJ2-5; abundance: -; v_gene: TRBV7-9
CDR3nt: TGCAGTGCTAACGGAAACCTCCCGATACTAGCGGGGGAGGCAGATACGCAGTATTTT; CDR3aa: CSANGNLPILAGEADTQYF; d_gene: TRBD2; j_gene: TRBJ2-3; abundance: few; v_gene: TRBV20-1
CDR3nt: TGTGCCAGCGGGGGAGGTAGCGGGGGATCCTACAATGAGCAGTTCTTC; CDR3aa: CASGGGSGGSYNEQFF; d_gene: TRBD2; j_gene: TRBJ2-1; abundance: few; v_gene: TRBV2
CDR3nt: TGCGCCAGCCAGGGGGACCTCCAAGAGACCCAGTACTTC; CDR3aa: CASQGDLQETQYF; d_gene: TRBD1; j_gene: TRBJ2-5; abundance: -; v_gene: TRBV4-1
CDR3nt: TGTGCCATCGAGGACAGGGTTAACAATGAGCAGTTCTTC; CDR3aa: CAIEDRVNNEQFF; d_gene: TRBD1; j_gene: TRBJ2-1; abundance: -; v_gene: TRBV10-3
CDR3nt: TGCAGCGCGGGGGGACAGGGGGCTCCATACGAGCAGTACTTC; CDR3aa: CSAGGQGAPYEQYF; d_gene: TRBD1; j_gene: TRBJ2-7; abundance: -; v_gene: TRBV29-1
CDR3nt: TGCAGTGCTTCGCCCCGGGGGCTCTACAATGAGCAGTTCTTC; CDR3aa: CSASPRGLYNEQFF; d_gene: -; j_gene: TRBJ2-1; abundance: -; v_gene: TRBV20-1
CDR3nt: TGTGCCATCAGTGAGGTGGGTAGCGGGGGAGATGAGCAGTTCTTC; CDR3aa: CAISEVGSGGDEQFF; d_gene: TRBD2; j_gene: TRBJ2-1; abundance: -; v_gene: TRBV10-3
CDR3nt: TGCGCCAGCAGCTTGGCCGAAGGGTATCCCTACGAGCAGTACTTC; CDR3aa: CASSLAEGYPYEQYF; d_gene: -; j_gene: TRBJ2-7; abundance: -; v_gene: TRBV5-1
CDR3nt: TGTGCCATCAGGACAGCCCCTTACGAGCAGTACTTC; CDR3aa: CAIRTAPYEQYF; d_gene: -; j_gene: TRBJ2-7; abundance: few; v_gene: TRBV6-6
CDR3nt: TGCAGCGTTGAAGACCAGCAACTGTTTTTT; CDR3aa: CSVEDQQLFF; d_gene: -; j_gene: TRBJ1-4; abundance: few; v_gene: TRBV29-1
CDR3nt: TGTGCCACCACTGAGGACTGGAAGTCCGACGAGCAGTACTTC; CDR3aa: CATTEDWKSDEQYF; d_gene: -; j_gene: TRBJ2-7; abundance: many; v_gene: TRBV15
CDR3nt: TGTGCCAGCACCACCTCCGCTGGTGGGGAGCAGTTCTTC; CDR3aa: CASTTSAGGEQFF; d_gene: -; j_gene: TRBJ2-1; abundance: few; v_gene: TRBV11-2
CDR3nt: TGTGCCAGCAGACTCGGGGGGCCCAATGAGCAGTTCTTC; CDR3aa: CASRLGGPNEQFF; d_gene: -; j_gene: TRBJ2-1; abundance: -; v_gene: TRBV12-3/TRBV12-4
CDR3nt: TGTGCCAGCAGCGTAGTGGTCCTTGGGGGGCCCGGGGAGCTGTTTTTT; CDR3aa: CASSVVVLGGPGELFF; d_gene: -; j_gene: TRBJ2-2; abundance: few; v_gene: TRBV9
CDR3nt: TGTGCCAGCAGCGCACCATCCGGGACAGAGTACACCGGGGAGCTGTTTTTT; CDR3aa: CASSAPSGTEYTGELFF; d_gene: TRBD1; j_gene: TRBJ2-2; abundance: few; v_gene: TRBV6-1
CDR3nt: TGTGCCAGCAGCCCCCCCTCTGGCGGCGGGCAGTATTTT; CDR3aa: CASSPPSGGGQYF; d_gene: -; j_gene: TRBJ2-3; abundance: few; v_gene: TRBV7-9